What follows is one T cell receptor (beta chain) and its context. The antigen remains undetermined. This specimen comes from a study of shared clonotypes between healthy human individuals. The germline gives CDR1 SGHAT, CDR2 FQDESV (reference sequence). Trimming removed 5 bases from V and 4 bases from J; junction bases left unmatched: 3. CDR3 length: 14 residues. TCRdb's copy holds only in-frame clones and misses some; the assay was immunoSEQ multiplex PCR. The table lists around 450,000 clones, about four fifths of them singletons. Notes on the study in general: The authors sampled blood alone, and tissue repertoires likely differ.

The sequence derives from a woman in her thirties or forties in good health. Some clones in this sample may be carry-over from other donors' samples. This rearrangement joins TRBV11-1 to TRBJ1-5; 9 bases line up with TRBD1. Sequencing was carried out using PBMCs. For the CDR3, the DNA is TGTGCCAGCAGCCCCGGACAGGGGAATCAGCCCCAGCATTTT. Translated, it gives CASSPGQGNQPQHF.